These 4 T cell receptor beta chains originate from one sample sequenced in a study of identical twins. TCRdb analysed the 5' RACE reads with MiXCR anew, one entry per CDR3 protein. The repertoire has some 1,700,000 distinct CDR3 sequences, more than 30% of them found once; the top ten carry about 0.3%. The sample comprised cord blood. The receptors shown here come from a newborn girl in good health.

The genes are TRBV20-1 and TRBJ2-1; D is unresolved. This CDR3 is built from 10 residues. Per the germline V gene, CDR1 is DFQATT and CDR2 is SNEGSKA (reference sequence). Between the trimmed V and J ends, which lost 3 bases and 6 bases, there was a span of 3 bases. The CDR3 DNA follows: TGCAGTGCTAGGTCCAATGAGCAGTTCTTC. It encodes CSARSNEQFF.

This clonotype came up a few times. This chain links TRBV2 with TRBJ1-1, with 7 positions matching TRBD1. The CDR3 has 13 residues. Looked up from germline, CDR1 is SNHLY and CDR2 is FYNNEI. Losses at the gene ends were 6 bases for V and 6 bases for J; bases not matched to a gene: 7. The CDR3 is CASRRQGTSEAFF. The CDR3 DNA reads TGTGCCAGCAGGCGACAGGGTACCTCTGAAGCTTTCTTT.

This clonotype was seen repeatedly, ten times or more. V and J are TRBV7-6 and TRBJ1-2; possible D gene TRBD1, 5 bases. Germline V CDR1 and CDR2: SGHVS, FNYEAQ. The CDR3 extends over 13 amino acids. Deletions cut 4 bases from V and 4 bases from J, with 10 bases between. CDR3 sequence: CASSSGFLYGYTF. The CDR3 DNA follows: TGTGCCAGCAGCTCAGGGTTCCTCTATGGCTACACCTTC.

At least ten counts were recorded for this clonotype. This chain connects TRBV29-1 to TRBJ2-6; D is unresolved. CDR1 and CDR2 from the germline V gene are SQVTM and ANQGSEA. The CDR3 totals 17 residues. V was shortened by 0 bases and J by 0 bases, with 12 bases between the two germline ends. CDR3: CSVEDPLRGSGANVLTF. Here the CDR3 DNA reads TGCAGCGTTGAAGATCCCCTTCGTGGCTCTGGGGCCAACGTCCTGACTTTC.